These 9 T cell receptor beta chains share one sample of origin, sequenced in a study of blood T cell repertoires in COVID-19. The method was immunoSEQ multiplex PCR; TCRdb's version includes in-frame clones alone and lacks a portion of them. The table has some 50,000 clones, approximately 95% seen once. The sequencing sample was made of peripheral blood. Receptors originate from a man in his sixties with COVID-19, enrolled during active disease.

The genes are TRBV11-2 and TRBJ1-3, with D possibly being TRBD1 (6 bases). The CDR3 has 15 amino acids. Trimming cost V 1 base and J 4 bases, with 11 bases left between them. The germline gives CDR1 SGHAT, CDR2 FQNNGV. The CDR3 DNA follows: TGTGCCAGCAGCTTAGGGGCAGGGGAAGGAAACACCATATATTTT. Translated, it gives CASSLGAGEGNTIYF.

This clone was counted a few times. The chain carries TRBV3-1 (or the pseudogene TRBV3-2) and TRBJ1-1; D may be TRBD1 (6 bases). Trimming cost V 1 base and J 0 bases, with 12 bases left between them. This CDR3 comprises 16 residues. Germline-derived CDR1 and CDR2 are LGHDT and YNNKEL (reference sequence). Here the CDR3 DNA reads TGTGCCAGCAGCCAAGTGTCACGGACAGTGAACACTGAAGCTTTCTTT. As protein: CASSQVSRTVNTEAFF.

For the CDR3, the DNA is TGTGCCAGCAGCTTCGCGGAATCCAGCACCGGGGAGCTGTTTTTT. As protein: CASSFAESSTGELFF. This sequence joins TRBV11-3 and TRBJ2-2; D is unclear. CDR3 length: 15 residues. Germline-derived CDR1 and CDR2 are SGHNT and YENEEA. Trimming removed 3 bases from V and 4 bases from J, with 12 bases in between.

The J gene is TRBJ1-1, the V gene TRBV9; 8 nucleotides agree with TRBD1. V dropped 4 bases and J dropped 3; count of bases not matched to a gene: 2. From germline, CDR1 is SGDLS and CDR2 YYNGEE. This CDR3 contains 13 residues. CDR3 coding DNA: TGTGCCAGCAGCCCACAGGGGGACACTGAAGCTTTCTTT. Amino acid sequence: CASSPQGDTEAFF.

The chain combines TRBV5-1 with TRBJ1-1; perhaps TRBD1 as D (6 bases). The CDR3 is 17 residues long. From germline, CDR1 is SGHRS and CDR2 YFSETQ. The V and J ends lost 1 base and 0 bases respectively, with 16 bases between them. CDR3 bases: TGCGCCAGCAGCTTGCAGTGGCTCGGACAGATGAACACTGAAGCTTTCTTT. Its protein is CASSLQWLGQMNTEAFF.

The chain has TRBV4-3 and TRBJ2-4; no reliable D call. The ends were cut back, 0 bases at V and 11 bases at J, with 14 bases in the middle. There are 14 residues in the CDR3. Germline assignment: CDR1 LGHNA and CDR2 YSLEER. As DNA, the CDR3 is TGCGCCAGCAGCCAAGATCAAGATGGTACGGTTCAGTACTTC. It codes for CASSQDQDGTVQYF.

This chain connects TRBV9 to TRBJ1-4; tentatively, D is TRBD1 (5 bases). This CDR3 has 13 amino acids. CDR1 is SGDLS and CDR2 is YYNGEE in the germline V gene. Trimming cost V 4 bases and J 7 bases, with 11 bases left between them. The CDR3 bases are TGTGCCAGCAGCCCCCCGGGGGGTGAAAAACTGTTTTTT. Translating it yields CASSPPGGEKLFF.

This clone was counted once. The chain carries TRBV6-1 and TRBJ1-5; D uncertain. The CDR3 runs to 12 residues. The V end lost 0 bases, the J end lost 6 bases, and 3 bases lay between the germline ends. Germline CDR1 and CDR2: MNHNS and SASEGT. This chain's CDR3 is CASSEASQPQHF. The DNA for the CDR3 is TGTGCCAGCAGTGAAGCGAGTCAGCCCCAGCATTTT.

This rearrangement joins TRBV6-2 or TRBV6-3 to TRBJ1-6, with D possibly TRBD1 on 5 matching bases. CDR3 length equals 13 residues. The germline gives CDR1 MNHEY, CDR2 SVGEGT. V was shortened by 2 bases and J by 9 bases, with 8 bases between the two germline ends. The CDR3 DNA sequence: TGTGCCAGCAGTTACAGGGGAAGTTCACCCCTCCACTTT. Amino acid sequence: CASSYRGSSPLHF.